The 32 T cell receptor beta chains given below trace back to one sample, sequenced in a study of blood T cells in healthy people across ages. A J-beta primer mix and a sample-barcoded 5' primer were used in a second PCR of about 7 to 12 cycles. TCRdb re-analysed the 5' RACE reads in MiXCR, keeping a single row per CDR3 protein. The data show about 760,000 distinct CDR3 sequences, with around 50% seen just once and 20% to 30% held by the top ten. Sequencing used blood. The receptor set was obtained from a middle-aged man in good health.

This rearrangement joins TRBV12-3 or TRBV12-4 to TRBJ2-2; a weak D match, TRBD2 (6 bases). V was clipped by 3 bases and J by 9 bases, with 11 bases between them. The CDR3 totals 13 residues. For the CDR3, the DNA is TGTGCCAGCAGTTTGGGCGGGATGAGGGAGCTGTTTTTT. This encodes CASSLGGMRELFF.

V is TRBV14 and J is TRBJ2-3; no clear D gene. The length of the CDR3 is 15 residues. The V gene lost 4 bases and the J gene lost 0 bases, with 11 bases spanning the gap. Germline V CDR1 and CDR2: SGHDN, FVKESK. CDR3 bases: TGTGCCAGCAGCCTTCGACCCTCGAGCACAGATACGCAGTATTTT. This sequence encodes CASSLRPSSTDTQYF.

This clonotype was found a few times. This chain links TRBV9 with TRBJ2-5; TRBD1 might be the D (5 bases). Germline assignment: CDR1 SGDLS and CDR2 YYNGEE. This CDR3 has 16 residues. V dropped 3 bases and J dropped 5 bases, with 20 bases sitting between them. The CDR3, as DNA: TGTGCCAGCAGCGCCCTCAGAATAGGGGCCGGGGAGACCCAGTACTTC. This encodes CASSALRIGAGETQYF.

This sequence joins TRBV5-1 and TRBJ2-5; 13 bases line up with TRBD2. The CDR3 has 18 amino acids. Germline-derived CDR1 and CDR2 are SGHRS and YFSETQ. The V gene end was trimmed by 4 bases and the J gene end by 7 bases; junction bases not matched to a gene: 16. The CDR3 reads CASSPERGLAGAKGTQYF. CDR3 coding DNA: TGCGCCAGCAGCCCGGAACGAGGACTAGCGGGGGCCAAAGGGACCCAGTACTTC.

The chain uses TRBV11-1 and TRBJ2-5; D gene unclear. The length of the CDR3 is 15 residues. The V end lost 2 bases, the J end lost 0 bases, and 10 bases lay between the germline ends. Germline V gene data show CDR1 as SGHAT and CDR2 as FQDESV (reference sequence). The DNA for the CDR3 is TGTGCCAGCAGCTTAAAGAAGAAGTACCAAGAGACCCAGTACTTC. As protein: CASSLKKKYQETQYF.

The CDR3 reads CASSISPSGRVYNEQFF. The CDR3 DNA reads as TGTGCCAGCAGCATTTCTCCTAGCGGGAGGGTCTACAATGAGCAGTTCTTC. The chain links TRBV6-1 to TRBJ2-1, with 12 bases aligning to TRBD2. V shed 6 bases, J shed 3 bases, and the junction held 9 bases outside the gene matches. Germline-derived CDR1 and CDR2 are MNHNS and SASEGT. This CDR3 has 17 residues.

V is TRBV6-5 and J is TRBJ2-7, with 7 bases lining up with TRBD2. The CDR3 is 15 amino acids. Trimming took 3 bases from V and 4 from J; bases not matched to a gene: 9. Germline V gene data show CDR1 as MNHEY and CDR2 as SVGAGI. The CDR3 nucleotides are TGTGCCAGCAGTTATCTCGGGGGAGGGAGATACGAGCAGTACTTC. This sequence encodes CASSYLGGGRYEQYF.

The V and J genes are TRBV7-6 and TRBJ2-3; TRBD1 aligns across 7 bases. From germline, CDR1 is SGHVS and CDR2 FNYEAQ. Trimming cost V 2 bases and J 1 base; bases outside gene matches: 9. The CDR3 length is 17 residues. This CDR3 is CASSLSAGTVGTDTQYF. CDR3 bases: TGTGCCAGCAGCTTAAGTGCCGGGACAGTCGGCACAGATACGCAGTATTTT.

The chain joins TRBV29-1 to TRBJ1-4, with D unresolved. Trimming stripped 4 bases from V and 10 bases from J, with 16 bases between. CDR3 size: 13 residues. Germline V gene data show CDR1 as SQVTM and CDR2 as ANQGSEA. CDR3 protein: CSVGDLRIGKLFF. The DNA of the CDR3 is TGCAGCGTTGGAGACCTCCGGATTGGAAAACTGTTTTTT.

This chain links TRBV6-5 with TRBJ2-3; D is perhaps TRBD1 or TRBD2 (5 bases each). The CDR3 is made up of 15 amino acids. Trimming removed 7 bases from V and 0 bases from J, with 14 bases in between. CDR1 and CDR2 (germline): MNHEY, SVGAGI. The CDR3 loop reads CASTSGTGSTDTQYF. In DNA, the CDR3 is TGTGCCAGCACCTCAGGGACCGGGAGCACAGATACGCAGTATTTT.

This clonotype was observed a few times. The rearrangement joins TRBV29-1 to TRBJ2-1, with 9 bases lining up with TRBD1. The CDR3 length is 16 residues. V lost 4 bases and J lost 1; bases outside the gene matches: 8. Germline-derived CDR1 and CDR2 are SQVTM and ANQGSEA. Written as DNA, the CDR3 is TGCAGCGTTGCTGAAAGGACAGGGGTATCCTACAATGAGCAGTTCTTC. Encoded protein: CSVAERTGVSYNEQFF.

Here the CDR3 reads CASTLAGVAETQYF. CDR3 bases: TGTGCCAGCACTCTAGCGGGAGTTGCAGAGACCCAGTACTTC. The chain employs TRBV7-6 and TRBJ2-7; 10 bases align to TRBD2. The end of the DNA is better explained by TRBJ2-5, so the J call may be wrong. The CDR3 is made up of 14 amino acids. Germline lookup yields CDR1 SGHVS and CDR2 FNYEAQ.

The chain couples TRBV24-1 to TRBJ2-3, with unresolved D. The CDR3 has 14 residues. Germline CDR1 is KGHDR and CDR2 is SFDVKD. Trimming took off 4 bases at V and 2 bases at J, with 9 bases between the two ends. CDR3 region: CATSEAVSTDTQYF. Here the CDR3 DNA reads TGTGCCACCAGTGAGGCCGTTTCCACAGATACGCAGTATTTT.

The V call is TRBV7-2, the J call TRBJ2-3, with TRBD2 identical over 8 bases. Germline V gene sequence: CDR1 SGHTA, CDR2 FQGNSA. J was trimmed by 0 bases and V by 2 bases; bases with no gene match: 4. The CDR3 is 16 amino acids. CDR3 sequence (DNA): TGTGCCAGCAGCTTAATGAGCGGGAGAAGCACAGATACGCAGTATTTT. Translated: CASSLMSGRSTDTQYF. Complete variable domain (other parts from reference TRBV7-2 and TRBJ2-3): GAGVSQSPSNKVTEKGKDVELRCDPISGHTALYWYRQSLGQGLEFLIYFQGNSAPDKSGLPSDRFSAERTGGSVSTLTIQRTQQEDSAVYLCASSLMSGRSTDTQYFGPGTRLTVL.

This sequence joins TRBV28 and TRBJ2-1; TRBD2 is a possible D gene (6 bases). This CDR3 region has 15 residues. Trimming took off 2 bases at V and 5 bases at J, with 13 bases between the two ends. Germline V CDR1 and CDR2: MDHEN, SYDVKM. The CDR3 nucleotides are TGTGCCAGCAGTTTAGGAGGGAGTGGGGACAATGAGCAGTTCTTC. Protein: CASSLGGSGDNEQFF.

The CDR3 reads CSGRSKVNNEQFF. CDR3 DNA sequence: TGCAGTGGTAGGAGCAAGGTCAACAATGAGCAGTTCTTC. This chain uses TRBV20-1 with TRBJ2-1; D is ambiguous. V gave up 7 bases and J gave up 5 bases, with 15 bases separating them. The CDR3 consists of 13 residues. Germline CDR1 is DFQATT and CDR2 is SNEGSKA (reference sequence).

The gene calls are TRBV12-3 or TRBV12-4 and TRBJ1-2, with TRBD1 matching over 7 bases. V shed 7 bases and J 4 bases; nucleotides not matched to a gene: 9. This CDR3 is 14 amino acids long. CDR3 nucleotide sequence: TGTGCCAGCACTACGGACAGGCTCGGCTATGGCTACACCTTC. Translated: CASTTDRLGYGYTF.

This clonotype was seen only a few times. The genes are TRBV5-1 and TRBJ2-1, with a weak D call TRBD2 (6 bases). V was shortened by 4 bases and J by 6 bases, with 17 bases between the two germline ends. This CDR3 contains 15 residues. From germline, CDR1 is SGHRS and CDR2 YFSETQ. CDR3 sequence reads: CASSRLGGDANEQFF. The CDR3 region has the DNA TGCGCCAGCAGCCGGTTAGGAGGGGATGCCAATGAGCAGTTCTTC.

The table lists this clonotype with many counts. The CDR3 region is CASSISAIGEEYF. The CDR3 DNA is TGTGCCAGCAGTATCTCCGCGATAGGGGAAGAGTACTTC. The J gene is TRBJ2-4, the V gene TRBV11-2, with D possibly TRBD1 on 5 matching bases. Germline-derived CDR1 and CDR2 are SGHAT and FQNNGV. The V and J ends lost 6 bases and 14 bases respectively, with 20 bases between them. This CDR3 is 13 amino acids long.

The sample holds many counts of this clonotype. This chain uses TRBV3-1 with TRBJ1-6; 8 positions agree with TRBD1. From germline, CDR1 is LGHDT and CDR2 YNNKEL (reference sequence). The ends lost 4 bases at V and 9 bases at J; junction bases unmatched: 2. The CDR3 consists of 13 residues. The CDR3 protein is CASSLGTGSPLHF. CDR3 bases: TGTGCCAGCAGCCTGGGGACAGGTTCACCCCTCCACTTT.

This rearrangement joins TRBV5-1 to TRBJ2-3; 8 bases are a match to TRBD1. J was trimmed by 4 bases and V by 4 bases; bases with no gene match: 17. Germline CDR1 SGHRS, CDR2 YFSETQ. This CDR3 has 18 residues. CDR3 amino acids: CASSLKLRTGITSDTQYF. In DNA, the CDR3 is TGCGCCAGCAGCCTTAAGCTAAGGACAGGGATCACCTCAGATACGCAGTATTTT.

The chain links TRBV11-2 to TRBJ2-7; D is ambiguous. Trimming removed 5 bases from V and 4 bases from J, with 15 bases in between. The germline CDR1 and CDR2 sequences are SGHAT and FQNNGV. CDR3 length: 14 amino acids. Here the CDR3 reads CASSLDPTIYEQYF. CDR3 DNA sequence: TGTGCCAGCAGCCTGGACCCGACGATATACGAGCAGTACTTC. Looking up the rest from reference TRBV11-2 and TRBJ2-7 gives the full variable domain: EAGVAQSPRYKIIEKRQSVAFWCNPISGHATLYWYQQILGQGPKLLIQFQNNGVVDDSQLPKDRFSAERLKGVDSTLKIQPAKLEDSAVYLCASSLDPTIYEQYFGPGTRLTVT.

This clonotype was detected only a few times. The chain employs TRBV28 and TRBJ1-2; D not resolved. The germline V and J ends were trimmed by 8 bases and 8 bases, with 15 bases remaining between them. The CDR3 consists of 12 residues. CDR1 is MDHEN, CDR2 SYDVKM, per germline. The CDR3 here is CASLPAGSGYTF. The CDR3 coding sequence is TGTGCCAGCCTCCCGGCGGGGAGCGGCTACACCTTC.

This chain connects TRBV4-1 to TRBJ2-1; maybe TRBD1 (7 bases). The germline V and J ends were trimmed by 0 bases and 13 bases, with 22 bases remaining between them. The germline V gene has CDR1 MGHRA and CDR2 YSYEKL. The CDR3 is made up of 16 amino acids. Written as DNA, the CDR3 is TGCGCCAGCAGCCAAGAAAGGGGGCGGGATGGCGAGACCCAGTTCTTC. Its translation: CASSQERGRDGETQFF.

CDR3 DNA: TGCAGTGCCCGATCGGGGGCGAGGAGTGAGCAGTTCTTC. Translated, it gives CSARSGARSEQFF. The chain carries TRBV20-1 and TRBJ2-1; the D gene could be TRBD1 or TRBD2 (6 bases each). With 6 bases removed from V and 9 bases from J, the gap between germline ends came to 18 bases. Germline-derived CDR1 and CDR2 are DFQATT and SNEGSKA (reference sequence). This CDR3 is 13 amino acids long.

The chain employs TRBV5-1 and TRBJ1-2; no firm D call. The V end was cut by 2 bases, the J end by 6 bases, with 14 bases between. CDR1 and CDR2 from the germline V gene are SGHRS and YFSETQ. The length of the CDR3 is 14 residues. This CDR3 is CASSFGPTENGYTF. The DNA for the CDR3 is TGCGCCAGCAGCTTTGGGCCCACAGAGAATGGCTACACCTTC.

The chain links TRBV20-1 to TRBJ2-1, with unresolved D. The ends were cut back, 2 bases at V and 13 bases at J, with 12 bases in the middle. This CDR3 region has 11 residues. Germline assignment: CDR1 DFQATT and CDR2 SNEGSKA (reference sequence). CDR3 residues: CSARSPAVQFF. CDR3 sequence (DNA): TGCAGTGCTAGAAGTCCGGCCGTACAGTTCTTC.

The gene calls are TRBV7-8 and TRBJ2-7, with 7 positions matching TRBD1. The CDR3 loop spans 15 amino acids. CDR1 and CDR2 (germline): SGHVS, FQNEAQ. The junction had 6 bases not matched to a gene; V was cut back by 2 bases and J by 2 bases. DNA for the CDR3: TGTGCCAGCAGCTTATTGTCGGGACAGCCCTACGAGCAGTACTTC. This encodes CASSLLSGQPYEQYF.

The rearrangement uses TRBV2 and TRBJ2-5; D may be TRBD1 or TRBD2 (5 bases each). V lost 7 bases to trimming and J lost 5 bases, with 23 bases between them. Germline-derived CDR1 and CDR2 are SNHLY and FYNNEI. This CDR3 region has 16 residues. The CDR3 nucleotides are TGTGCCAGCATTGAGGGGTCTCTCGTTGTTTCGGAGACCCAGTACTTC. It is translated as CASIEGSLVVSETQYF.

J is TRBJ2-1 and V is TRBV5-1, with TRBD2 matching over 10 bases. Germline loops: CDR1 SGHRS, CDR2 YFSETQ. This CDR3 has 15 amino acids. The V and J ends lost 4 bases and 7 bases, in that order; junction bases with no gene match: 8. The CDR3 nucleotides read TGCGCCAGCAGCCCGGGGGTTAGCGGGAGGAATGAGCAGTTCTTC. It specifies CASSPGVSGRNEQFF.

The chain recombines TRBV11-3 with TRBJ2-7; D unresolved. Germline-derived CDR1 and CDR2 are SGHNT and YENEEA. The ends were cut back, 3 bases at V and 1 base at J, with 4 bases in the middle. This CDR3 region has 12 residues. The CDR3: CASSFVSYEQYF. As DNA, the CDR3 is TGTGCCAGCAGCTTTGTATCCTACGAGCAGTACTTC.

This chain uses TRBV28 with TRBJ1-2; TRBD1 agrees at 9 bases. The CDR3 spans 16 residues. The V gene end was trimmed by 6 bases and the J gene end by 4 bases; junction bases not matched to a gene: 12. Germline V lookup: CDR1 MDHEN, CDR2 SYDVKM. Written as DNA, the CDR3 is TGTGCCAGCAGCCTCCTTAGGGGGACAGGGCTCTATGGCTACACCTTC. Protein: CASSLLRGTGLYGYTF.